A selection of T cell receptor beta chains follows, all from one sample in a study of persistence of HIV-infected CD4 T cells. Method: immunoSEQ multiplex PCR; TCRdb's copy keeps in-frame clones and lacks some. The sample has under 25,000 clones, about 62% seen once. What these receptors recognize is not known. Sequencing used CD4+ T cells sorted from PBMCs after roughly 18-hour stimulation, obtained from a patient who received antiretroviral therapy. The receptors were gathered from an adult woman with HIV who was CMV-seropositive. The CDR3 runs from the conserved cysteine through the conserved F or W. The D gene is left open where the match is weak. Not every row has a clone size; where given, it reads once, few, many or a size class.

d_gene	v_gene	abundance	j_gene	CDR3nt	CDR3aa
NA	TRBV7-2	NA	TRBJ1-3	TGTGCCAGCAGCTTAACCGGCGGAAACTCTGGAAACACCATATATTTT	CASSLTGGNSGNTIYF
TRBD1	TRBV29-1	few	TRBJ1-1	TGCAGCGTCGTTAGGGGACAGGGGGCCTCCAACACTGAAGCTTTCTTT	CSVVRGQGASNTEAFF
TRBD1	TRBV2	few	TRBJ1-2	TGTGCCAGCAGTACCGACAGGGCGAACTATGGCTACACCTTC	CASSTDRANYGYTF
TRBD1	TRBV6-5	NA	TRBJ1-2	TGTGCCAGCGGCCGGGACAGTGCTATCGGCTACACCTTC	CASGRDSAIGYTF
NA	TRBV6-1	NA	TRBJ1-1	TGTGCCAGCAGTGAACTCTATGGGAACACTGAAGCTTTCTTT	CASSELYGNTEAFF
NA	TRBV9	few	TRBJ2-3	TGTGCCAGCAGCCCCGAGAGGAGGTTCACAGATACGCAGTATTTT	CASSPERRFTDTQYF
TRBD1	TRBV5-1	NA	TRBJ2-1	TGCGCCAGCAGCTCTCGTGCCGGGACAGGGGCCAATGAGCAGTTCTTC	CASSSRAGTGANEQFF
NA	TRBV7-9	medium-sized	TRBJ1-1	TGTGCCAGCACCCCATCCCGAGGCCCGGTCACTGAAGCTTTCTTT	CASTPSRGPVTEAFF
TRBD1	TRBV5-1	NA	TRBJ2-1	TGCGCCAGCAGCGTCAGACAGGGGGCCGGCTCCTACAATGAGCAGTTCTTC	CASSVRQGAGSYNEQFF
NA	TRBV14	NA	TRBJ1-1	TGTGCCAGCAGCCAACTGGGTGTGGACACTGAAGCTTTCTTT	CASSQLGVDTEAFF
NA	TRBV4-1	NA	TRBJ2-1	TGCGCCAGCAGCCCTTTCTGGGGTAGCGGAATCGACAATGAGCAGTTCTTC	CASSPFWGSGIDNEQFF
NA	TRBV10-3	NA	TRBJ1-2	TGTGCCATCAACGCGGGGTACTATGGCTACACCTTC	CAINAGYYGYTF